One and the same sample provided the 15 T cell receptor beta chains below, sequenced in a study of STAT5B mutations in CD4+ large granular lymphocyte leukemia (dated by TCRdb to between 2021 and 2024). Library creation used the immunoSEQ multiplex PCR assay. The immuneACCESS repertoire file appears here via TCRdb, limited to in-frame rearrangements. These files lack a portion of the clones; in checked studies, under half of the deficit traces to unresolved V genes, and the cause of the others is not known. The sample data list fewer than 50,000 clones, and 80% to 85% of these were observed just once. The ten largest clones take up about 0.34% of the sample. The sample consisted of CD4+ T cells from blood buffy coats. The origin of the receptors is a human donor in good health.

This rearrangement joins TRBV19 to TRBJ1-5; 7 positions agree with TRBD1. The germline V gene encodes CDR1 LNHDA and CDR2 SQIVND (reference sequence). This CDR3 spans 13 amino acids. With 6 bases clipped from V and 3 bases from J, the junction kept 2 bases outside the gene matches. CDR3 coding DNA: TGTGCCAGTAGACAGGGGCTCAATCAGCCCCAGCATTTT. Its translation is CASRQGLNQPQHF.

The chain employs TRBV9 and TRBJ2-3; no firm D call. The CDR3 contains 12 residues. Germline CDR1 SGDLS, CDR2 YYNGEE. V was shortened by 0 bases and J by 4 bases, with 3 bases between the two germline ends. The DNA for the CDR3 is TGTGCCAGCAGCGTAGTACCAGATACGCAGTATTTT. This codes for CASSVVPDTQYF.

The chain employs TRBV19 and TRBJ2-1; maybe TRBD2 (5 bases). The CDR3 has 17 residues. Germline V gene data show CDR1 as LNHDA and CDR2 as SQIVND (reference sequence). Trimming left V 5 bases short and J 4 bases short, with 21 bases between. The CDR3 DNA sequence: TGTGCCAGTAGTCCAGGCGGAGCGCGAGAGGGTTACAATGAGCAGTTCTTC. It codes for CASSPGGAREGYNEQFF.

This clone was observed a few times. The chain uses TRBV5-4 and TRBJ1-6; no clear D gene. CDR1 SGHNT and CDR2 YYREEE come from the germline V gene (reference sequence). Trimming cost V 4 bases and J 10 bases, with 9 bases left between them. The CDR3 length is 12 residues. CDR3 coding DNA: TGTGCCAGCAGCCCCGCGGGGTCACCCCTCCACTTT. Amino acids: CASSPAGSPLHF.

The CDR3 reads CASSLDGRASYEQFF. DNA of the CDR3: TGTGCCAGCAGCTTAGACGGGAGGGCGAGTTATGAGCAGTTCTTC. The genes are TRBV7-2 and TRBJ2-1, with 8 nucleotides matching TRBD2. Germline CDR1 and CDR2: SGHTA and FQGNSA. V was clipped by 1 base and J by 8 bases; unmatched bases: 7. The CDR3 contains 15 residues.

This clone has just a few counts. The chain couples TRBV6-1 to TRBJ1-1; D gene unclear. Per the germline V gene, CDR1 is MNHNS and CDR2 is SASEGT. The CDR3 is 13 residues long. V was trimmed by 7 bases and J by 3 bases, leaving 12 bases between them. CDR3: CASIGQVYTEAFF. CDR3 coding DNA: TGTGCCAGCATTGGGCAGGTTTACACTGAAGCTTTCTTT.

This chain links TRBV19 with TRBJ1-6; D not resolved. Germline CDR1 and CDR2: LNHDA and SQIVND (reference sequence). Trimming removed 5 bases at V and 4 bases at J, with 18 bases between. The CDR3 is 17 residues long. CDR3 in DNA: TGTGCCAGTAGTCTCCGGGCTTTAGCGGAGTATAATTCACCCCTCCACTTT. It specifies CASSLRALAEYNSPLHF.

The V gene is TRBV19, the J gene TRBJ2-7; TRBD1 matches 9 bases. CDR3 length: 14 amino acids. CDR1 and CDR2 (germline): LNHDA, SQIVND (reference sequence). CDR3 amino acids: CGSSVGTGTYEQYF. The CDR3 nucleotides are TGTGGCTCGTCCGTAGGGACAGGGACCTACGAGCAGTACTTC.

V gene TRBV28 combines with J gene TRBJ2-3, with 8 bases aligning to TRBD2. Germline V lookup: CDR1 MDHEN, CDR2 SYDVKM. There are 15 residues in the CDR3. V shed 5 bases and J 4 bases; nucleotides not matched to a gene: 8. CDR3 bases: TGTGCCAGCAGTCCCCGGGGGGGGAGGGCAGATACGCAGTATTTT. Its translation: CASSPRGGRADTQYF.

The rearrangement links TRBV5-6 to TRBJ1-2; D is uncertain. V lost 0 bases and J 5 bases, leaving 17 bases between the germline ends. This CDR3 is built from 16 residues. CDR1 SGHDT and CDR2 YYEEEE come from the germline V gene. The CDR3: CASSLASNVRVYGYTF. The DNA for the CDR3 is TGTGCCAGCAGCTTGGCCTCCAATGTTAGGGTTTATGGCTACACCTTC.

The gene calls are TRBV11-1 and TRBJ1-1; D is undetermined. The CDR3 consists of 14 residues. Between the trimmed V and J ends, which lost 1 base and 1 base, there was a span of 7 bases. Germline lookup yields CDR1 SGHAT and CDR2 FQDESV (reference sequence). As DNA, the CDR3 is TGTGCCAGCAGCTTAGACAGTCGGAACACTGAAGCTTTCTTT. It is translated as CASSLDSRNTEAFF.

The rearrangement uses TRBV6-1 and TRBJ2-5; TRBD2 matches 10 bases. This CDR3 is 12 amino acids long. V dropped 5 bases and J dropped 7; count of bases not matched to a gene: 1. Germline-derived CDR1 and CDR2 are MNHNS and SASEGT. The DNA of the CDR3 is TGTGCCAGCAGTTTAGCGGGAGGGACCCAGTACTTC. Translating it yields CASSLAGGTQYF.

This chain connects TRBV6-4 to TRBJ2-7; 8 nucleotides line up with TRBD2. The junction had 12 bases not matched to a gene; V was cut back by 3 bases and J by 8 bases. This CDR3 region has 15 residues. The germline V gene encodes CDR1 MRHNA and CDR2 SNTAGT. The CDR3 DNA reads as TGTGCCAGCAGTGAAAGGTATAGCGGGGATTTTAAGCAGTACTTC. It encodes CASSERYSGDFKQYF.

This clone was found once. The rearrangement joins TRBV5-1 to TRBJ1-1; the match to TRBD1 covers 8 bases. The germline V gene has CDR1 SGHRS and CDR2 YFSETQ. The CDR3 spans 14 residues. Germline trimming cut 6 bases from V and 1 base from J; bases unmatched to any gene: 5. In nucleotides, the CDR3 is TGCGCCAGCACCAGGACAGGGACGAACACTGAAGCTTTCTTT. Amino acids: CASTRTGTNTEAFF.

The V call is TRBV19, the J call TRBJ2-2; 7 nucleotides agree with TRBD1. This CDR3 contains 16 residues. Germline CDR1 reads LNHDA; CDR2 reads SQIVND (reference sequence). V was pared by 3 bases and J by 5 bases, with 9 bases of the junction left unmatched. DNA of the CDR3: TGTGCCAGTAGTATTCCCGGGACAGTGATAACCGGGGAGCTGTTTTTT. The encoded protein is CASSIPGTVITGELFF.